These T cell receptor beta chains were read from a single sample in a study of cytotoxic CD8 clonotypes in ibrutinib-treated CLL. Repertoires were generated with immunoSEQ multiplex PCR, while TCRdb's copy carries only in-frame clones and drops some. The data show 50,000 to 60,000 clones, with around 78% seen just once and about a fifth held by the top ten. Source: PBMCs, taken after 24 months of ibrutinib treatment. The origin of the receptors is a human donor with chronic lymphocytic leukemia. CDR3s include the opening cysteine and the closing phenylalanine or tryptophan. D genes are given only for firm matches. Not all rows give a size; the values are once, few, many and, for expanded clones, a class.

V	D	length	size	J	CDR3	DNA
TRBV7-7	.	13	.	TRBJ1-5	CASSYAEGQPQHF	TGTGCCAGCAGCTATGCCGAGGGTCAGCCCCAGCATTTT
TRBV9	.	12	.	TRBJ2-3	CASSAMTDTQYF	TGTGCCAGCAGCGCCATGACAGATACGCAGTATTTT
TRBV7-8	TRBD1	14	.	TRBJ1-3	CASSNRGSGNTIYF	TGTGCCAGCTCCAACAGGGGATCTGGAAACACCATATATTTT
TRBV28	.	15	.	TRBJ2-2	CASSLLTTNTGELFF	TGTGCCAGCAGTCTACTGACTACCAACACCGGGGAGCTGTTTTTT
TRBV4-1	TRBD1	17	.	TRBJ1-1	CASSQQSPGQGLPEAFF	TGCGCCAGCAGCCAACAATCCCCGGGACAGGGGCTTCCTGAAGCTTTCTTT
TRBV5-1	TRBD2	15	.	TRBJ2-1	CASSGTTSGGVEQFF	TGCGCCAGCAGCGGGACGACTAGCGGAGGTGTTGAGCAGTTCTTC
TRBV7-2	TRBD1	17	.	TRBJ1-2	CASSLRPVVQGASGYTF	TGTGCCAGCAGCCTTAGGCCGGTGGTTCAGGGGGCAAGTGGCTACACCTTC
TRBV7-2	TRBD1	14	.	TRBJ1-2	CASSSDRVSRGYTF	TGTGCCAGCAGCTCTGACAGGGTATCGCGCGGCTACACCTTC
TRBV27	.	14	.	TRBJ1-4	CASSFQAKGEKLFF	TGTGCCAGCAGTTTTCAGGCTAAAGGTGAAAAACTGTTTTTT
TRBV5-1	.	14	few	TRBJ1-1	CASSPDGVNTEAFF	TGCGCCAGCAGCCCCGACGGGGTGAACACTGAAGCTTTCTTT
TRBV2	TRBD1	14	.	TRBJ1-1	CASIQDRRNTEAFF	TGTGCCAGCATTCAGGACAGGAGAAACACTGAAGCTTTCTTT
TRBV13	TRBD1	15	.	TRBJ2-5	CASLQRTGGEETQYF	TGTGCCAGCCTCCAGAGGACAGGGGGCGAGGAGACCCAGTACTTC
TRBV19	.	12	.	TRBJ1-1	CASHYRNTEAFF	TGTGCCAGTCACTACAGAAACACTGAAGCTTTCTTT
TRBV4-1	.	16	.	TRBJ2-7	CASSPGRARPQSEQYF	TGCGCCAGCAGCCCCGGACGGGCCCGGCCTCAGAGCGAGCAGTACTTC
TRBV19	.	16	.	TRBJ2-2	CASSIVLSGGTGELFF	TGTGCCAGTAGTATTGTGCTCTCGGGCGGCACCGGGGAGCTGTTTTTT
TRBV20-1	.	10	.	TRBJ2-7	CSARRVEQYF	TGCAGTGCTAGAAGGGTCGAGCAGTACTTC
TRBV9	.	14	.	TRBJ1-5	CASSVLDSNQPQHF	TGTGCCAGCAGCGTTTTAGACAGCAATCAGCCCCAGCATTTT
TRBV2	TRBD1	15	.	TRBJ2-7	CASIGRGQRYYEQYF	TGTGCCAGCATCGGTAGGGGACAGCGCTACTACGAGCAGTACTTC